Below are 12 T cell receptor beta chains sequenced from a single sample in a study of blood T cell repertoires in COVID-19. TCRdb's copy holds only in-frame clones and misses some; the assay was immunoSEQ multiplex PCR. The table records some 150,000 clones, about 88% of them present only once. Sequencing was performed on peripheral blood. The receptors shown here come from a woman of 80 years or more in a cohort sampled during active or convalescent COVID-19.

The gene calls are TRBV2 and TRBJ1-1, with 9 positions matching TRBD1. CDR3 length equals 13 residues. Trimming at V came to 7 bases and at J to 6 bases, leaving 6 bases not matched to a gene. Germline lookup yields CDR1 SNHLY and CDR2 FYNNEI. The CDR3 reads CASKAGTGSEAFF. DNA for the CDR3: TGTGCCAGCAAAGCCGGGACAGGGTCTGAAGCTTTCTTT.

This chain connects TRBV10-3 to TRBJ1-1; D is ambiguous. CDR3 length equals 14 residues. V was shortened by 6 bases and J by 1 base, with 12 bases between the two germline ends. Per the germline V gene, CDR1 is ENHRY and CDR2 is SYGVKD. DNA for the CDR3: TGTGCCATCAGCCCGAGTTTGAGGAACACTGAAGCTTTCTTT. Translation gives CAISPSLRNTEAFF.

The rearrangement links TRBV12-3 or TRBV12-4 to TRBJ1-1; TRBD1 matches at 7 bases. J gave up 9 bases and V 4 bases, and 5 bases lay outside the gene matches. The CDR3 runs to 12 residues. The CDR3 reads CASSSQGVKAFF. The CDR3 nucleotides read TGTGCCAGCAGTTCGCAGGGGGTTAAAGCTTTCTTT.

V usage is TRBV10-3 and J usage is TRBJ1-1; D is unclear. The CDR3 runs 14 residues. Trimming cost V 0 bases and J 1 base, with 6 bases left between them. The germline gives CDR1 ENHRY, CDR2 SYGVKD. CDR3 sequence reads: CAISESSQNTEAFF. CDR3 nucleotide sequence: TGTGCCATCAGTGAGTCGAGCCAGAACACTGAAGCTTTCTTT.

The rearrangement links TRBV5-1 to TRBJ1-6, with TRBD1 identical over 10 bases. Germline trimming cut 6 bases from V and 14 bases from J; bases unmatched to any gene: 14. This CDR3 is built from 15 residues. Germline V gene lookup returns CDR1 SGHRS and CDR2 YFSETQ. The CDR3 nucleotides are TGCGCCAGCAACCCGGGACAGGGGCCTTCAGGGTCCCTCCACTTT. Protein: CASNPGQGPSGSLHF.

The rearrangement links TRBV30 to TRBJ1-1; D remains unclear. CDR1 and CDR2 (germline): GTSNPN, SVGIG (reference sequence). The CDR3 has 13 residues. Trimming took off 5 bases at V and 3 bases at J, with 13 bases between the two ends. The CDR3 spells CAWDLGGHTEAFF. In DNA, the CDR3 is TGTGCCTGGGACCTGGGAGGGCACACTGAAGCTTTCTTT.

The chain joins TRBV5-1 to TRBJ2-7, with TRBD1 matching over 7 bases. Trimming took 5 bases from V and 6 from J; bases not matched to a gene: 5. The CDR3 extends over 12 amino acids. Germline V gene sequence: CDR1 SGHRS, CDR2 YFSETQ. In nucleotides, the CDR3 is TGCGCCAGCAGAGAGGGGGCGAGCGAGCAGTACTTC. Translation: CASREGASEQYF. The entire variable domain, with the rest obtained from reference TRBV5-1 and TRBJ2-7, is as follows: KAGVTQTPRYLIKTRGQQVTLSCSPISGHRSVSWYQQTPGQGLQFLFEYFSETQRNKGNFPGRFSGRQFSNSRSEMNVSTLELGDSALYLCASREGASEQYFGPGTRLTVT.

The rearrangement uses TRBV18 and TRBJ2-2; the D is unclear. In germline, CDR1 is KGHSH, CDR2 LQKENI. V lost 4 bases, J lost 3 bases, and 6 bases lay in between. This CDR3 region has 13 residues. The CDR3 DNA sequence: TGTGCCAGCTCACGATCAGACACCGGGGAGCTGTTTTTT. Amino acid sequence: CASSRSDTGELFF.

The chain joins TRBV6-5 to TRBJ1-4, with a tentative D call TRBD1 (5 bases). V lost 8 bases and J lost 8, with 15 bases in between. The CDR3 runs 13 residues. The V gene's germline CDR1 is MNHEY and CDR2 SVGAGI. The CDR3 here is CASAQGFGEKLFF. Here the CDR3 DNA reads TGTGCCAGCGCTCAGGGTTTTGGAGAAAAACTGTTTTTT.

A single count supports this clone. V is TRBV12-3 or TRBV12-4 and J is TRBJ2-7, with D possibly matching TRBD1 (6 bases). Trimming shortened V by 6 bases and J by 9 bases, and 15 bases separated the two germline ends. This CDR3 comprises 12 residues. The CDR3 sequence is CASSTDRKVQYF. In nucleotides, the CDR3 is TGTGCCAGCAGCACAGACAGGAAGGTGCAGTACTTC.

The V and J genes are TRBV19 and TRBJ1-1; no clear D gene. Germline assignment: CDR1 LNHDA and CDR2 SQIVND (reference sequence). Trimming pared 8 bases from V and 0 bases from J, leaving 19 bases between. This CDR3 has 16 residues. CDR3 in amino acids: CASLGRRRGMNTEAFF. Written as DNA, the CDR3 is TGTGCCAGTTTAGGTAGACGGCGGGGAATGAACACTGAAGCTTTCTTT.

This clone was detected a few times. V usage is TRBV15 and J usage is TRBJ2-2; TRBD2 might be the D (5 bases). Per the germline V gene, CDR1 is LNHNV and CDR2 is YYDKDF (reference sequence). V lost 4 bases and J lost 5, with 17 bases in between. This CDR3 has 16 residues. CDR3 DNA sequence: TGTGCCACCAGCAATGTCGGGGTTCTTGGAACCGGGGAGCTGTTTTTT. It is translated as CATSNVGVLGTGELFF.